This entry is about one TCR beta chain. What it recognizes is unknown. These data originate in a study of cytomegalovirus exposure and HLA in healthy donors. Findings and caveats of the study: CMV serostatus was the only recorded immune exposure for donors. The authors listed over 150 TCR beta chains as cytomegalovirus-associated. The study carried out a later analysis of TCR beta sequences. It associated 15,000 to 20,000 of them with specific HLA alleles at a false discovery rate of 0.05.

Germline loops: CDR1 LGHNA, CDR2 YSLEER. V dropped 0 bases and J dropped 8 bases, with 11 bases sitting between them. There are 13 residues in the CDR3. Amplification used 60 Vbeta primers and 13 Jbeta primers. Produced via immunoSEQ multiplex PCR; TCRdb's table is partial and in-frame only. The sample holds about 180,000 clones, 82% seen once. Sequences were obtained from PBMCs. The TCR comes from a man in his forties in good health and CMV-seronegative. J is TRBJ2-7 and V is TRBV4-3, with D possibly being TRBD2 (5 bases). CDR3 nucleotides: TGCGCCAGCAGCCAAGATATCCGGGAACAGCAGTACTTC. It yields the protein CASSQDIREQQYF.